These 13 T cell receptor beta chains were sequenced from one sample in a study of blood T cell repertoires in COVID-19. TCRdb keeps only in-frame clones here, not all; method: immunoSEQ multiplex PCR. Of 200,000 to 250,000 clones in the sample, less than 90% were seen once. Input material: peripheral blood. Every receptor here comes from an elderly woman with active or convalescent COVID-19.

The V and J genes are TRBV27 and TRBJ2-1; unclear D gene. The V end was cut by 6 bases, the J end by 7 bases, with 22 bases between. This CDR3 region has 16 residues. Germline values: CDR1 MNHEY, CDR2 SMNVEV (reference sequence). The CDR3, as DNA: TGTGCCAGCAGCACTGCCCTTGAACTACCGTGGAATGAGCAGTTCTTC. Translating it yields CASSTALELPWNEQFF.

The DNA of the CDR3 is TGTGCCAGCGCTCTGCGGGCCCAGTGGCAAGAGACCCAGTACTTC. As protein: CASALRAQWQETQYF. V gene TRBV7-2 combines with J gene TRBJ2-5; D is possibly TRBD2 (5 bases). There are 15 residues in the CDR3. The V and J ends lost 8 bases and 2 bases respectively, with 18 bases between them. CDR1 SGHTA and CDR2 FQGNSA come from the germline V gene.

The chain combines TRBV5-1 with TRBJ1-2, with a weak D call TRBD1 (6 bases). V shed 0 bases and J shed 7 bases, with 7 bases lying between them. The V gene's germline CDR1 is SGHRS and CDR2 YFSETQ. This CDR3 comprises 12 residues. CDR3 sequence: CASSLDRVGYTF. The CDR3, as DNA: TGCGCCAGCAGCTTGGACAGGGTTGGCTACACCTTC. The full variable domain, completed using reference TRBV5-1 and TRBJ1-2, is KAGVTQTPRYLIKTRGQQVTLSCSPISGHRSVSWYQQTPGQGLQFLFEYFSETQRNKGNFPGRFSGRQFSNSRSEMNVSTLELGDSALYLCASSLDRVGYTFGSGTRLTVV.

The chain links TRBV24-1 to TRBJ1-5; D may be TRBD1 (5 bases). The germline V gene encodes CDR1 KGHDR and CDR2 SFDVKD. Trimming stripped 9 bases from V and 3 bases from J, with 11 bases between. The length of the CDR3 is 13 residues. CDR3 loop: CATSGGPNQPQHF. In DNA form, the CDR3 reads TGTGCCACCTCGGGGGGTCCCAATCAGCCCCAGCATTTT.

The rearrangement links TRBV30 to TRBJ2-2; D gene unclear. The length of the CDR3 is 11 residues. V was shortened by 1 base and J by 7 bases, with 4 bases between the two germline ends. In germline, CDR1 is GTSNPN, CDR2 SVGIG (reference sequence). CDR3 sequence (DNA): TGTGCCTGGAGTGATCGCGGGGAGCTGTTTTTT. Its translation: CAWSDRGELFF.

This clone occurred many times. The J gene is TRBJ2-1, the V gene TRBV7-3, with D unclear. The CDR3 runs to 11 residues. Germline V gene data show CDR1 as SGHTA and CDR2 as FQGTGA. The V and J ends lost 5 bases and 5 bases respectively, with 4 bases between them. The DNA of the CDR3 is TGTGCCAGCAGCCCCGACAATGAGCAGTTCTTC. It specifies CASSPDNEQFF.

The chain uses TRBV4-2 and TRBJ2-5, with D unclear. There are 15 residues in the CDR3. CDR1 is LGHNA and CDR2 is YNFKEQ in the germline V gene. V was trimmed by 1 base and J by 5 bases, leaving 14 bases between them. DNA of the CDR3: TGTGCCAGCAGCCAAGTAGGTGCGGCCGGTGAGACCCAGTACTTC. Translated, it gives CASSQVGAAGETQYF.

The rearrangement links TRBV27 to TRBJ2-3, with a weak D call TRBD2 (6 bases). V lost 4 bases, J lost 5 bases, and 16 bases lay in between. CDR1 is MNHEY, CDR2 SMNVEV, per germline (reference sequence). CDR3 length: 15 amino acids. The chain's CDR3 is CASSSLGVGGDTQYF. In nucleotides, the CDR3 is TGTGCCAGCAGTTCCCTTGGGGTGGGGGGAGATACGCAGTATTTT.

The chain is built from TRBV7-2 and TRBJ2-3; 12 bases line up with TRBD2. V lost 5 bases and J lost 6; bases outside the gene matches: 6. The CDR3 has 15 amino acids. From germline, CDR1 is SGHTA and CDR2 FQGNSA. The CDR3 sequence: CASSMTSGRGDTQYF. Written as DNA, the CDR3 is TGTGCCAGCAGCATGACTAGCGGGAGAGGTGATACGCAGTATTTT.

The rearrangement links TRBV6-2 or TRBV6-3 to TRBJ2-2; 8 positions match TRBD1. J was trimmed by 5 bases and V by 0 bases; bases with no gene match: 5. This CDR3 is 16 amino acids long. Germline V gene data show CDR1 as MNHEY and CDR2 as SVGEGT. The CDR3 loop reads CASSYSFTGGTGELFF. DNA of the CDR3: TGTGCCAGCAGTTACTCTTTCACAGGGGGAACCGGGGAGCTGTTTTTT.

The CDR3 region is CASSANTPSTDTQYF. The CDR3 DNA reads TGCGCCAGCAGCGCTAATACCCCTAGCACAGATACGCAGTATTTT. The chain couples TRBV5-1 to TRBJ2-3; D remains unclear. Germline V gene sequence: CDR1 SGHRS, CDR2 YFSETQ. Trimming pared 4 bases from V and 0 bases from J, leaving 12 bases between. This CDR3 has 15 amino acids.

V and J are TRBV11-2 and TRBJ1-1; D may be TRBD1 (5 bases). The CDR3 has 14 residues. Trimming stripped 8 bases from V and 1 base from J, with 14 bases between. In germline, CDR1 is SGHAT, CDR2 FQNNGV. CDR3 protein: CASGTPPENTEAFF. CDR3 DNA: TGTGCCAGCGGGACTCCTCCGGAGAACACTGAAGCTTTCTTT.

This clone was recorded only once. The genes are TRBV28 and TRBJ1-5, with 11 bases matching TRBD1. This CDR3 is built from 18 residues. After removal of 5 bases from V and 6 bases from J, the junction contained 15 bases not matched to a gene. Germline CDR1 reads MDHEN; CDR2 reads SYDVKM. CDR3 sequence reads: CASSIPGQGAWIGQPQHF. The CDR3 DNA sequence: TGTGCCAGCAGTATCCCAGGACAGGGGGCTTGGATTGGTCAGCCCCAGCATTTT. Full variable domain (missing parts from reference TRBV28 and TRBJ1-5): DVKVTQSSRYLVKRTGEKVFLECVQDMDHENMFWYRQDPGLGLRLIYFSYDVKMKEKGDIPEGYSVSREKKERFSLILESASTNQTSMYLCASSIPGQGAWIGQPQHFGDGTRLSIL.